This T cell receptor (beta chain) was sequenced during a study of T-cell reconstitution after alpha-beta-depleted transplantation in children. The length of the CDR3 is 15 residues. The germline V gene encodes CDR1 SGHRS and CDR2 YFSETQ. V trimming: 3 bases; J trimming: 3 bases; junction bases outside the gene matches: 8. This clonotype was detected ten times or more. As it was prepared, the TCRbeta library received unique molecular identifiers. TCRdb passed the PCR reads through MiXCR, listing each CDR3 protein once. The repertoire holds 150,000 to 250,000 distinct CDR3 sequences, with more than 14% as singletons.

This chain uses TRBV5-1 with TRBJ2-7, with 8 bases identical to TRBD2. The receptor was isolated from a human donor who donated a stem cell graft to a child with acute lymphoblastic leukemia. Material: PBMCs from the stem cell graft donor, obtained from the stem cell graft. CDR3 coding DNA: TGCGCCAGCAGCTCCAAAGCGGGAGCGGACTACGAGCAGTACTTC. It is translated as CASSSKAGADYEQYF.